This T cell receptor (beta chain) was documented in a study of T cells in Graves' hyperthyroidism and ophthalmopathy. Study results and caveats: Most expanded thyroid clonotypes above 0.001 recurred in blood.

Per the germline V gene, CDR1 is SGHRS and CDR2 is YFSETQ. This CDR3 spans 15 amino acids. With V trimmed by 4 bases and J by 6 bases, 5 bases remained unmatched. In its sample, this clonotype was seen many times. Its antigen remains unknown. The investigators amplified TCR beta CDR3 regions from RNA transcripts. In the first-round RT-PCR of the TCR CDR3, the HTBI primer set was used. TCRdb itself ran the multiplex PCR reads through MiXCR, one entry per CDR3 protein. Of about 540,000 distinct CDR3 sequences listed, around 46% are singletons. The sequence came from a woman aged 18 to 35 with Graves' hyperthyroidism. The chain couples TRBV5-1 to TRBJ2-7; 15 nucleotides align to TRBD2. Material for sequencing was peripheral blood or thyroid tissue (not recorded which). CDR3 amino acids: CASSRTSGRAGEQYF. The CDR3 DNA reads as TGCGCCAGCAGCCGGACTAGCGGGAGGGCGGGCGAGCAGTACTTC.